These 3 T cell receptor beta chains were sequenced from one sample in a study of blood T cells in healthy people across ages. PCR was performed a second time for about 6 to 12 cycles using a sample-barcoded 5' primer and a J-beta primer mix. TCRdb re-called the 5' RACE reads with MiXCR, one entry per CDR3 protein. Of about 760,000 distinct CDR3 sequences in the sample, 45% to 70% were seen once. The sequencing sample was made of blood. These receptors were obtained from a man in his forties in good health.

This clonotype was picked up a small number of times. This rearrangement joins TRBV4-3 to TRBJ1-2; 11 nucleotides match TRBD1. This CDR3 spans 15 amino acids. With 3 bases clipped from V and 3 bases from J, the junction kept 3 bases outside the gene matches. Germline CDR1 and CDR2: LGHNA and YSLEER. CDR3 DNA: TGCGCCAGCAGCCACCCGGGACAGGGGGACTATGGCTACACCTTC. Translation gives CASSHPGQGDYGYTF.

J is TRBJ2-3 and V is TRBV5-1; D uncertain. The CDR3 covers 13 residues. Between the trimmed V and J ends, which lost 4 bases and 8 bases, there was a span of 14 bases. Germline CDR1 and CDR2: SGHRS and YFSETQ. CDR3 DNA: TGCGCCAGCAGCCCCTTAGGCCTGAGTACGCAGTATTTT. Its protein product is CASSPLGLSTQYF.

The rearrangement joins TRBV7-8 to TRBJ2-5, with D tentatively TRBD1 (6 bases). The germline V gene has CDR1 SGHVS and CDR2 FQNEAQ. The length of the CDR3 is 15 residues. The germline V and J ends were trimmed by 11 bases and 2 bases, with 21 bases remaining between them. Here the CDR3 reads CAGTLSTGQQETQYF. The CDR3 coding sequence is TGTGCCGGCACCCTCTCGACAGGTCAACAAGAGACCCAGTACTTC.